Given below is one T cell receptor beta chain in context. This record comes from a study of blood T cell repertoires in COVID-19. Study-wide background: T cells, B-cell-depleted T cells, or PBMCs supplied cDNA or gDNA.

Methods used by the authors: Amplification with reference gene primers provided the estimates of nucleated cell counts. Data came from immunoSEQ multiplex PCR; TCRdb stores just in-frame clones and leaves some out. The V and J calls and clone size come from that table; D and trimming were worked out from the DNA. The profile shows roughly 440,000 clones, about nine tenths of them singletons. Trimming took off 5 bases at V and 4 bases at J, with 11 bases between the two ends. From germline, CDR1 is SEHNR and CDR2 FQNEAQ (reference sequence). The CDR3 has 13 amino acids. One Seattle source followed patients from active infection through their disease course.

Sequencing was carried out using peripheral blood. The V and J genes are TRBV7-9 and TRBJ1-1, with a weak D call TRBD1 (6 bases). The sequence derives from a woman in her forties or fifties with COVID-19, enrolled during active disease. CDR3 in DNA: TGTGCCAGCAGCCAGGGGTGGGGCACTGAAGCTTTCTTT. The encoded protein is CASSQGWGTEAFF. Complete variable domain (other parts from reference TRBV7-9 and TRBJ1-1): DTGVSQNPRHKITKRGQNVTFRCDPISEHNRLYWYRQTLGQGPEFLTYFQNEAQLEKSRLLSDRFSAERPKGSFSTLEIQRTEQGDSAMYLCASSQGWGTEAFFGQGTRLTVV.